Described below is a single T cell receptor beta chain sequence and its context. The V end lost 4 bases, the J end lost 5 bases, and 9 bases lay between the germline ends. The CDR3 consists of 12 residues. Per the germline V gene, CDR1 is SGHDT and CDR2 is YYEEEE. This record belongs to a study of control samples from healthy donors and cancer patients. Sequencing was performed with immunoSEQ multiplex PCR; in TCRdb, only in-frame clones are kept and a portion is missing. The profile shows about 140,000 clones, under 95% of them singletons. The J gene is TRBJ2-5, the V gene TRBV5-6; D remains unclear. Sequenced material: blood. The sequence derives from a man aged 35 to 55 in good health. DNA for the CDR3: TGTGCCAGCAGCCAGGTGTCGGAGACCCAGTACTTC. Protein sequence: CASSQVSETQYF. The full variable domain, rest sourced from reference TRBV5-6 and TRBJ2-5, is DAGVTQSPTHLIKTRGQQVTLRCSPKSGHDTVSWYQQALGQGPQFIFQYYEEEERQRGNFPDRFSGHQFPNYSSELNVNALLLGDSALYLCASSQVSETQYFGPGTRLLVL.